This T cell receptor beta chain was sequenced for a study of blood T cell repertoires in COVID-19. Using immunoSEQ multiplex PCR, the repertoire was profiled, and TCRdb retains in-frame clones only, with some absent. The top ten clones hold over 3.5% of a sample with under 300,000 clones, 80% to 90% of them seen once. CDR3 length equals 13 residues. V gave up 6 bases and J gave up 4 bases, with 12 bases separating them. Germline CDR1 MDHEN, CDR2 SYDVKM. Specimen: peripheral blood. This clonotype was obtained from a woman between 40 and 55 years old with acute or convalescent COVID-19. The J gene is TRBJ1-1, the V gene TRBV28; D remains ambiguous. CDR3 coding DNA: TGTGCCAGCAGGAGGGAAGCGTTCACTGAAGCTTTCTTT. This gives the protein CASRREAFTEAFF.